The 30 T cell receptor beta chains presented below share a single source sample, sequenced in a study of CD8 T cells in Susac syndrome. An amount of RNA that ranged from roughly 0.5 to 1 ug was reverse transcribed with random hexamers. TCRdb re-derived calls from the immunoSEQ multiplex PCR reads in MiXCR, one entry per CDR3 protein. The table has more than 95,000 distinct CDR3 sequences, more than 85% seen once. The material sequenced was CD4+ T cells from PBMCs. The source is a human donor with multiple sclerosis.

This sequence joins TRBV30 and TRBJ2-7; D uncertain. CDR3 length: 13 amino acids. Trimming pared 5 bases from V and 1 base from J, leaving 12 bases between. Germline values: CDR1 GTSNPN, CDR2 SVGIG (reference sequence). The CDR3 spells CAWARWGSYEQYF. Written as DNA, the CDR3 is TGTGCCTGGGCCAGGTGGGGATCCTACGAGCAGTACTTC.

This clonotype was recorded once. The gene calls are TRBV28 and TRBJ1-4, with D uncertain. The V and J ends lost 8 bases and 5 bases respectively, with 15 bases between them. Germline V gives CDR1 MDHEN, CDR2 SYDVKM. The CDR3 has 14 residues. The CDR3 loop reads CASRRTVRNEKLFF. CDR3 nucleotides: TGTGCCAGCCGCCGGACGGTTAGAAATGAAAAACTGTTTTTT.

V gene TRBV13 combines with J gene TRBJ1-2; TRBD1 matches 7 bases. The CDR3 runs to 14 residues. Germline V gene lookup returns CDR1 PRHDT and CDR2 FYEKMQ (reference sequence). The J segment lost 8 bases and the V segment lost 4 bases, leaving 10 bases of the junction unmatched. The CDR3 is CASSSLRTGRGYTF. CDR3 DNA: TGTGCCAGCAGCTCCTTGCGGACAGGCCGGGGCTACACCTTC.

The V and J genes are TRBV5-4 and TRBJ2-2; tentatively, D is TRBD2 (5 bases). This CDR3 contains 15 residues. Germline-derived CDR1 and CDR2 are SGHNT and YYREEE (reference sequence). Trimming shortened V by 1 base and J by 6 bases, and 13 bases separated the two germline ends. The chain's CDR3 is CASSLREGFAGELFF. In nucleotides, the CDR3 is TGTGCCAGCAGCTTGCGGGAAGGGTTCGCCGGGGAGCTGTTTTTT. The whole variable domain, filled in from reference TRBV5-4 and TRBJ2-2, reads ETGVTQSPTHLIKTRGQQVTLRCSSQSGHNTVSWYQQALGQGPQFIFQYYREEENGRGNFPPRFSGLQFPNYSSELNVNALELDDSALYLCASSLREGFAGELFFGEGSRLTVL.

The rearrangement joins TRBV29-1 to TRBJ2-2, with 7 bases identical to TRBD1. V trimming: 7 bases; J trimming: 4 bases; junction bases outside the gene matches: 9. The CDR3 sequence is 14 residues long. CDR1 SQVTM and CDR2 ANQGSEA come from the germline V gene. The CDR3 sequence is CSARPQGVTGELFF. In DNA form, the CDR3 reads TGCAGCGCCCGACCCCAGGGGGTCACCGGGGAGCTGTTTTTT.

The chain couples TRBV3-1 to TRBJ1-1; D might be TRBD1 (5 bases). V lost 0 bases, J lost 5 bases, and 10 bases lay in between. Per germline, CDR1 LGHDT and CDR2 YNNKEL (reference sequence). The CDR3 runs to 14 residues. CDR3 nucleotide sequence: TGTGCCAGCAGCCAAGACAGGGTGGTAACTGAAGCTTTCTTT. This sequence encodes CASSQDRVVTEAFF.

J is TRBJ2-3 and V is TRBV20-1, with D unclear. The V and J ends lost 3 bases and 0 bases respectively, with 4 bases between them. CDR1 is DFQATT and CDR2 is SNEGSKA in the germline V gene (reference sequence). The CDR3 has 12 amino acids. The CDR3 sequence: CSASPSTDTQYF. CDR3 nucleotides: TGCAGTGCTAGTCCTAGCACAGATACGCAGTATTTT.

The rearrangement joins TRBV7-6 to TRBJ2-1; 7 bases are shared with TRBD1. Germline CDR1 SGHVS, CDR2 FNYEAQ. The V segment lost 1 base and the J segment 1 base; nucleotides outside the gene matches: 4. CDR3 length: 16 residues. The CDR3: CASSLGKGASYNEQFF. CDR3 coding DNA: TGTGCCAGCAGCTTAGGGAAGGGGGCATCCTACAATGAGCAGTTCTTC.

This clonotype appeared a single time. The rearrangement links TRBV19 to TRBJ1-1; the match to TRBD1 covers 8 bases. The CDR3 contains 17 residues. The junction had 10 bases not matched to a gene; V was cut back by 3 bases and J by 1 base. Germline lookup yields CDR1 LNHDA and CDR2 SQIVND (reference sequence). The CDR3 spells CASSIPGQGSKNTEAFF. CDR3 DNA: TGTGCCAGTAGTATCCCAGGACAGGGAAGTAAGAACACTGAAGCTTTCTTT. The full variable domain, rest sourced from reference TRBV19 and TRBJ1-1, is DGGITQSPKYLFRKEGQNVTLSCEQNLNHDAMYWYRQDPGQGLRLIYYSQIVNDFQKGDIAEGYSVSREKKESFPLTVTSAQKNPTAFYLCASSIPGQGSKNTEAFFGQGTRLTVV.

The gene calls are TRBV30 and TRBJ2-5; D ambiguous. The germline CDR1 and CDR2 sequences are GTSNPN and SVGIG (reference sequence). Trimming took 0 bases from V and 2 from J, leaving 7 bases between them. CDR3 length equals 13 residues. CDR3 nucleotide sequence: TGTGCCTGGAGTGTGACGTTACAAGAGACCCAGTACTTC. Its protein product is CAWSVTLQETQYF.

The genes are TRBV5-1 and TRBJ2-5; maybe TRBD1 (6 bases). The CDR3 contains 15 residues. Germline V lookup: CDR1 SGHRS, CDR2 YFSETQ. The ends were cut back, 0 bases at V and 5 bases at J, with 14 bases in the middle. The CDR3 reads CASSLADSSGETQYF. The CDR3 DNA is TGCGCCAGCAGCTTGGCGGACAGCTCAGGGGAGACCCAGTACTTC.

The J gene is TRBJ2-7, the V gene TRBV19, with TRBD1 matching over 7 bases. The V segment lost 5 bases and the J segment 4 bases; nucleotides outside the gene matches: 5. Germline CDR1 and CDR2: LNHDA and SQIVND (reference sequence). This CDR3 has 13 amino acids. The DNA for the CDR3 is TGTGCCAGTAGTGCCCAGGGGGATTACGAGCAGTACTTC. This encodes CASSAQGDYEQYF.

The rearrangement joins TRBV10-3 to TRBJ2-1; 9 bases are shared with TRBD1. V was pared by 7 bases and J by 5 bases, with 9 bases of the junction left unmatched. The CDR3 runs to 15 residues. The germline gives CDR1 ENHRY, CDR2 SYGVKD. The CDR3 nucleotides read TGTGCCATCATGAGACAGGGGGGAAATGACAATGAGCAGTTCTTC. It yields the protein CAIMRQGGNDNEQFF.

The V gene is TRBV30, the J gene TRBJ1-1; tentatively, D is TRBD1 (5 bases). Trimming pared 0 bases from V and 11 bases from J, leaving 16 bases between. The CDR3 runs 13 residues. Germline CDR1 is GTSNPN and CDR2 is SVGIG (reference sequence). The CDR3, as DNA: TGTGCCTGGAGTGTACGGGGGGGTGAATCTGCTTTCTTT. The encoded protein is CAWSVRGGESAFF.

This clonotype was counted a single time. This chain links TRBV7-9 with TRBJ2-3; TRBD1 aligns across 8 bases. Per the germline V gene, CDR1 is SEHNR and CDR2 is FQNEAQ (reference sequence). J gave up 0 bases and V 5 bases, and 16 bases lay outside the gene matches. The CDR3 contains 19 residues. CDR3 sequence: CASSGSSGGPWTSTDTQYF. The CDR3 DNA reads TGTGCCAGCAGCGGATCTTCAGGGGGCCCGTGGACTAGCACAGATACGCAGTATTTT.

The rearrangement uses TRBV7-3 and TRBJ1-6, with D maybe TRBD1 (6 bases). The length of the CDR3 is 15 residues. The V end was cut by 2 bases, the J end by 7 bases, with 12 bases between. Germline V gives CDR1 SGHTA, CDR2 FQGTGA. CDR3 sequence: CASSLSQGTNSPLHF. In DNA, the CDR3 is TGTGCCAGCAGCTTATCGCAGGGGACGAATTCACCCCTCCACTTT.

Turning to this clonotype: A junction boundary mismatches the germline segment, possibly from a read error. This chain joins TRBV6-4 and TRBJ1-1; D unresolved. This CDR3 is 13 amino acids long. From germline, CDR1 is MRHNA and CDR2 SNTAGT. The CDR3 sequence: CASARRAAAEVFF. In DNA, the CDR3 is TGTGCCAGCGCCAGGAGGGCGGCCGCTGAAGTTTTCTTT.

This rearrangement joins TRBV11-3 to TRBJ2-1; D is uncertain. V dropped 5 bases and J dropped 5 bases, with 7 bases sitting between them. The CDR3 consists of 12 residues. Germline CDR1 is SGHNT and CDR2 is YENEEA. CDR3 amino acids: CASSPSNNEQFF. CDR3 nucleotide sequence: TGTGCCAGCAGCCCCAGTAACAATGAGCAGTTCTTC.

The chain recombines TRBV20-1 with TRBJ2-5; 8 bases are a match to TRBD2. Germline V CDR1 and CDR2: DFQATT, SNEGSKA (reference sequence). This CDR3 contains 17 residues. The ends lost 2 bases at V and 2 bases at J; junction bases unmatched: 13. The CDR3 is CSARSEAGAASQETQYF. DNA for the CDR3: TGCAGTGCTAGATCGGAAGCGGGGGCCGCTAGTCAAGAGACCCAGTACTTC.

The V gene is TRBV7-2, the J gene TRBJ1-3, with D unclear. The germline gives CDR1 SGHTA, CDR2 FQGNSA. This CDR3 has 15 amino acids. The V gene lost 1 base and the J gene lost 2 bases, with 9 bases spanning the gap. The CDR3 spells CASSLGTEPGNTIYF. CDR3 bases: TGTGCCAGCAGCTTAGGGACGGAGCCTGGAAACACCATATATTTT. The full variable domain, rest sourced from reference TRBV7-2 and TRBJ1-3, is GAGVSQSPSNKVTEKGKDVELRCDPISGHTALYWYRQSLGQGLEFLIYFQGNSAPDKSGLPSDRFSAERTGGSVSTLTIQRTQQEDSAVYLCASSLGTEPGNTIYFGEGSWLTVV.

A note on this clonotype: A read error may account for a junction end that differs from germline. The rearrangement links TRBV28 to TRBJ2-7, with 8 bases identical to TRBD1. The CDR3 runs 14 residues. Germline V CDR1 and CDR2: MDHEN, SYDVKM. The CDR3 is CASGEDRDSYEQCF. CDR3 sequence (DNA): TGTGCCAGCGGGGAGGACAGGGACTCCTACGAGCAGTGCTTC.

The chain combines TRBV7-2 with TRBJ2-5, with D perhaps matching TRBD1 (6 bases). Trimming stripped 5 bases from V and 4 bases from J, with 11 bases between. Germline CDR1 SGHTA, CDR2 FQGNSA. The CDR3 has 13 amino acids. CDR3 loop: CASSKQGRETQYF. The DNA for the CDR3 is TGTGCCAGCAGCAAACAGGGTCGAGAGACCCAGTACTTC.

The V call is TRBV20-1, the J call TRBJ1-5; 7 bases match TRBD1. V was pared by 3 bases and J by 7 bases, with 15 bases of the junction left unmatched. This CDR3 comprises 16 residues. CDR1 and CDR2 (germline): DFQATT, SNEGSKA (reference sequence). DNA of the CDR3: TGCAGTGCTAGGGACGACGGCAGGGGGTCAGGCCAGCCCCAGCATTTT. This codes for CSARDDGRGSGQPQHF.

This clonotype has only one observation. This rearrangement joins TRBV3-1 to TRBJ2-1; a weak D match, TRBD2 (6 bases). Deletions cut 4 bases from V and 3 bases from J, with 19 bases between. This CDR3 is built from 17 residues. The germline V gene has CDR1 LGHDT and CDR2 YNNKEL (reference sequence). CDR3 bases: TGTGCCAGCAGCCCCCAGGAGGGGTCAGACCACTACAATGAGCAGTTCTTC. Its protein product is CASSPQEGSDHYNEQFF.

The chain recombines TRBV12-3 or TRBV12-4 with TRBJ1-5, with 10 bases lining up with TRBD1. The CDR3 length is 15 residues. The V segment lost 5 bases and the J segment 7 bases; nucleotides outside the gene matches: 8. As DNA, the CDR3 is TGTGCCAGCAGTCAGGCCAGGGGACAGGGGCAGCCCCAGCATTTT. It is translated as CASSQARGQGQPQHF.

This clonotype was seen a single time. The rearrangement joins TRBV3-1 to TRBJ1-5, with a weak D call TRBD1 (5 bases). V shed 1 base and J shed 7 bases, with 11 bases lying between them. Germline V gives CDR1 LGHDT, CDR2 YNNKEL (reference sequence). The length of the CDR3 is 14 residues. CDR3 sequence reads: CASSQGAGRQPQHF. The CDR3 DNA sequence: TGTGCCAGCAGCCAAGGAGCAGGGAGACAGCCCCAGCATTTT. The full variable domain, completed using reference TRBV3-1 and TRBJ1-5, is DTAVSQTPKYLVTQMGNDKSIKCEQNLGHDTMYWYKQDSKKFLKIMFSYNNKELIINETVPNRFSPKSPDKAHLNLHINSLELGDSAVYFCASSQGAGRQPQHFGDGTRLSIL.

CDR3 DNA: TGCGCCAGCACCCACTCTCAGGGGATGAACACTGAAGCTTTCTTT. Amino acids: CASTHSQGMNTEAFF. The chain combines TRBV5-1 with TRBJ1-1; tentatively, D is TRBD1 (6 bases). The germline V and J ends were trimmed by 6 bases and 0 bases, with 15 bases remaining between them. CDR3 size: 15 residues. Germline-derived CDR1 and CDR2 are SGHRS and YFSETQ.

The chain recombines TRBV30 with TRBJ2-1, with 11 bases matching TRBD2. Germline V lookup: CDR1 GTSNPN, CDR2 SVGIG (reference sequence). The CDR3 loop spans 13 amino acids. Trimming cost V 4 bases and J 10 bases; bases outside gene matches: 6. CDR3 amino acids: CAWISGGAEEQFF. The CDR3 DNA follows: TGTGCCTGGATTAGCGGGGGGGCCGAGGAGCAGTTCTTC.

In nucleotides, the CDR3 is TGCAGTGCTCCGGGACAGGGGGCGGGAAATGAGCAGTTCTTC. It is translated as CSAPGQGAGNEQFF. The genes are TRBV20-1 and TRBJ2-1; 12 nucleotides align to TRBD1. V lost 5 bases, J lost 7 bases, and 6 bases stayed unmatched. CDR1 DFQATT and CDR2 SNEGSKA come from the germline V gene (reference sequence). The CDR3 loop spans 14 amino acids.

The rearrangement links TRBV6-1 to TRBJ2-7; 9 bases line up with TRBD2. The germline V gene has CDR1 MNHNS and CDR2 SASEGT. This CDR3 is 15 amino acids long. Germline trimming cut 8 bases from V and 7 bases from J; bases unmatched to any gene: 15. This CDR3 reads CASAGEAGGPGEQYF. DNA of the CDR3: TGTGCCAGCGCCGGCGAGGCGGGGGGGCCGGGAGAGCAGTACTTC.